What follows are 5 T cell receptor beta chains derived from one specimen sequenced in a study of identical twins. MiXCR was run by TCRdb on the 5' RACE reads, yielding one entry per CDR3 protein. The sample records 500,000 to 600,000 distinct CDR3 sequences, roughly 21% being singletons. The data were also submitted as part of a second study, on T cells expressing NK-cell markers.

Input material: CD4+ T cells sorted from blood. The receptors derive from a woman aged 18-29 years in good health.

The chain employs TRBV20-1 and TRBJ2-2, with a weak D call TRBD1 (5 bases). Germline CDR1 reads DFQATT; CDR2 reads SNEGSKA (reference sequence). Trimming shortened V by 1 base and J by 3 bases, and 9 bases separated the two germline ends. This CDR3 contains 14 residues. This chain's CDR3 is CSARGIQDTGELFF. For the CDR3, the DNA is TGCAGTGCTAGAGGTATACAGGACACCGGGGAGCTGTTTTTT.

At least ten counts were recorded for this clonotype. The chain combines TRBV12-3 or TRBV12-4 with TRBJ1-1; D is unclear. Between the trimmed V and J ends, which lost 5 bases and 7 bases, there was a span of 17 bases. This CDR3 is 14 amino acids long. CDR3: CASSTPKGSGEAFF. CDR3 bases: TGTGCCAGCAGTACACCGAAGGGATCAGGTGAAGCTTTCTTT.

V and J are TRBV7-2 and TRBJ1-2; the match to TRBD1 covers 9 bases. The CDR3 covers 15 residues. Germline assignment: CDR1 SGHTA and CDR2 FQGNSA. The ends lost 8 bases at V and 7 bases at J; junction bases unmatched: 14. The CDR3 coding sequence is TGTGCCAGCGGGCAAGACAGGGGGGGCTGGGGTGGCTACACCTTC. Translation: CASGQDRGGWGGYTF. Full variable domain (outside the CDR3, taken from reference TRBV7-2 and TRBJ1-2): GAGVSQSPSNKVTEKGKDVELRCDPISGHTALYWYRQSLGQGLEFLIYFQGNSAPDKSGLPSDRFSAERTGGSVSTLTIQRTQQEDSAVYLCASGQDRGGWGGYTFGSGTRLTVV.

The chain joins TRBV9 to TRBJ1-2; D remains unclear. V lost 6 bases to trimming and J lost 7 bases, with 16 bases between them. Germline V lookup: CDR1 SGDLS, CDR2 YYNGEE. The CDR3 is 13 amino acids. CDR3 nucleotide sequence: TGTGCCAGCACCCGGACGGAGGAGGGTGGCTACACCTTC. Translation gives CASTRTEEGGYTF.

This clonotype appeared a few times. The chain combines TRBV6-1 with TRBJ2-5; TRBD2 might be the D (5 bases). Trimming cost V 7 bases and J 5 bases, with 14 bases left between them. The CDR3 runs to 13 residues. Germline CDR1 and CDR2: MNHNS and SASEGT. As DNA, the CDR3 is TGTGCCAGCACCCAACCCGGGGTTGAGACCCAGTACTTC. Protein sequence: CASTQPGVETQYF.